The 32 T cell receptor beta chains below were found in one sample sequenced in a study of blood T cell repertoires in COVID-19. Sequenced by immunoSEQ multiplex PCR; TCRdb stores in-frame clones only, minus some. The top ten clones hold approximately 5.4% of a sample with 95,000 to 100,000 clones, 85% to 95% of them seen once. Sequencing used peripheral blood. The receptor set was obtained from a man between 45 and 60 years old with active COVID-19.

This clone was counted once. V gene TRBV11-3 combines with J gene TRBJ2-1; TRBD1 agrees at 7 bases. Trimming at V came to 1 base and at J to 9 bases, leaving 3 bases not matched to a gene. This CDR3 is 13 amino acids long. Looked up from germline, CDR1 is SGHNT and CDR2 is YENEEA. CDR3: CASSLAEGAEQFF. The DNA for the CDR3 is TGTGCCAGCAGCTTAGCCGAGGGGGCTGAGCAGTTCTTC. Based on the CDR3 plus reference TRBV11-3 and TRBJ2-1, the full variable domain is EAGVVQSPRYKIIEKKQPVAFWCNPISGHNTLYWYLQNLGQGPELLIRYENEEAVDDSQLPKDRFSAERLKGVDSTLKIQPAELGDSAVYLCASSLAEGAEQFFGPGTRLTVL.

This clone was seen only once. This sequence joins TRBV4-1 and TRBJ2-1; TRBD2 aligns across 9 bases. V dropped 0 bases and J dropped 7; count of bases not matched to a gene: 10. Germline V gene lookup returns CDR1 MGHRA and CDR2 YSYEKL. This CDR3 is built from 17 residues. The CDR3 loop is CASSQDEWAGGPNEQFF. CDR3 DNA: TGCGCCAGCAGCCAAGATGAGTGGGCGGGAGGGCCGAATGAGCAGTTCTTC.

The chain joins TRBV6-2 or TRBV6-3 to TRBJ2-1, with 11 bases aligning to TRBD2. V shed 5 bases and J 2 bases; nucleotides not matched to a gene: 5. Germline CDR1 MNHEY, CDR2 SVGEGT. The CDR3 runs to 16 residues. DNA of the CDR3: TGTGCCAGCAGTATACTAGCGGGAGCTGCCTACAATGAGCAGTTCTTC. The encoded protein is CASSILAGAAYNEQFF.

CDR3 in amino acids: CASSYSGQGHTEAFF. The CDR3 bases are TGTGCCAGCAGTTACTCGGGACAGGGGCACACTGAAGCTTTCTTT. This chain links TRBV6-5 with TRBJ1-1; TRBD1 aligns across 10 bases. V was clipped by 0 bases and J by 3 bases; unmatched bases: 1. The CDR3 runs 15 residues. Germline V lookup: CDR1 MNHEY, CDR2 SVGAGI.

The CDR3 DNA reads as TGTGCCAGCAGTTTACGGGGAGGCAGCATGAACACTGAAGCTTTCTTT. Protein product: CASSLRGGSMNTEAFF. The chain has TRBV28 and TRBJ1-1, with D uncertain. Trimming pared 2 bases from V and 0 bases from J, leaving 13 bases between. This CDR3 is 16 amino acids long. CDR1 is MDHEN and CDR2 is SYDVKM in the germline V gene.

This clone occurred a few times. The chain carries TRBV10-1 and TRBJ1-2, with D unclear. Germline CDR1 reads WNHNN; CDR2 reads SYGVQD (reference sequence). Trimming took off 4 bases at V and 2 bases at J, with 8 bases between the two ends. The CDR3 totals 13 residues. CDR3 sequence: CASSGGRNYGYTF. The CDR3 DNA reads as TGCGCCAGCAGTGGTGGCCGCAACTATGGCTACACCTTC.

This chain uses TRBV14 with TRBJ2-5, with TRBD2 identical over 8 bases. The CDR3 covers 16 residues. In germline, CDR1 is SGHDN, CDR2 FVKESK. The V and J ends lost 2 bases and 1 base, in that order; junction bases with no gene match: 6. DNA of the CDR3: TGTGCCAGCAGCCAAAGGCGGGGGGCCTCCCAAGAGACCCAGTACTTC. Amino acids: CASSQRRGASQETQYF. Together with reference TRBV14 and TRBJ2-5, the CDR3 gives the full variable domain: EAGVTQFPSHSVIEKGQTVTLRCDPISGHDNLYWYRRVMGKEIKFLLHFVKESKQDESGMPNNRFLAERTGGTYSTLKVQPAELEDSGVYFCASSQRRGASQETQYFGPGTRLLVL.

The chain joins TRBV7-8 to TRBJ1-1; D is perhaps TRBD1 (5 bases). V lost 1 base, J lost 7 bases, and 13 bases lay in between. The CDR3 totals 14 residues. The germline CDR1 and CDR2 sequences are SGHVS and FQNEAQ. CDR3 DNA: TGTGCCAGCAGCTTAGATCCAGGGCCCGGTGAAGCTTTCTTT. Amino acids: CASSLDPGPGEAFF.

The V gene is TRBV6-2 or TRBV6-3, the J gene TRBJ2-7, with 8 bases lining up with TRBD1. The CDR3 loop spans 13 amino acids. Germline V gene lookup returns CDR1 MNHEY and CDR2 SVGEGT. The trim removed 5 bases at V and 3 bases at J, leaving 3 bases unmatched. CDR3 amino acids: CASSLQGVYEQYF. CDR3 coding DNA: TGTGCCAGCAGTCTACAGGGGGTCTACGAGCAGTACTTC.

The chain has TRBV11-1 and TRBJ1-1, with D unresolved. V was shortened by 5 bases and J by 11 bases, with 21 bases between the two germline ends. This CDR3 is 14 amino acids long. In germline, CDR1 is SGHAT, CDR2 FQDESV (reference sequence). The CDR3 is CASSVGRSEVRAFF. The CDR3 DNA reads TGTGCCAGCAGCGTAGGCAGGTCCGAAGTAAGGGCTTTCTTT.

J is TRBJ2-5 and V is TRBV9; 14 positions agree with TRBD2. V shed 3 bases and J 5 bases; nucleotides not matched to a gene: 12. Germline-derived CDR1 and CDR2 are SGDLS and YYNGEE. The CDR3 length is 18 residues. CDR3: CASSAGGLAGAGAETQYF. Written as DNA, the CDR3 is TGTGCCAGCAGCGCGGGGGGACTAGCGGGAGCGGGGGCGGAGACCCAGTACTTC.

The J gene is TRBJ1-1, the V gene TRBV30, with D perhaps matching TRBD1 (6 bases). V gave up 0 bases and J gave up 6 bases, with 14 bases separating them. CDR1 and CDR2 from the germline V gene are GTSNPN and SVGIG (reference sequence). The CDR3 has 14 amino acids. CDR3 amino acids: CAWSVLVGAAEAFF. The CDR3 region has the DNA TGTGCCTGGAGTGTACTTGTGGGGGCGGCTGAAGCTTTCTTT. The whole variable domain, filled in from reference TRBV30 and TRBJ1-1, reads SQTIHQWPATLVQPVGSPLSLECTVEGTSNPNLYWYRQAAGRGLQLLFYSVGIGQISSEVPQNLSASRPQDRQFILSSKKLLLSDSGFYLCAWSVLVGAAEAFFGQGTRLTVV.

The chain carries TRBV5-1 and TRBJ2-4; perhaps TRBD1 as D (6 bases). V was pared by 6 bases and J by 8 bases, with 18 bases between. Germline-derived CDR1 and CDR2 are SGHRS and YFSETQ. The length of the CDR3 is 14 residues. The chain's CDR3 is CASTTGPNEDIQYF. DNA for the CDR3: TGCGCCAGCACGACAGGCCCCAACGAGGACATTCAGTACTTC.

In nucleotides, the CDR3 is TGTGCCAGCAGCCAAGGACCAGGGGTAAACTACGAGCAGTACTTC. It encodes CASSQGPGVNYEQYF. The genes are TRBV7-3 and TRBJ2-7, with a weak D call TRBD1 (6 bases). The germline V gene encodes CDR1 SGHTA and CDR2 FQGTGA. The CDR3 consists of 15 residues. Between the trimmed V and J ends, which lost 5 bases and 3 bases, there was a span of 17 bases. Full variable domain (remainder filled in from reference TRBV7-3 and TRBJ2-7): GAGVSQTPSNKVTEKGKYVELRCDPISGHTALYWYRQSLGQGPEFLIYFQGTGAADDSGLPNDRFFAVRPEGSVSTLKIQRTERGDSAVYLCASSQGPGVNYEQYFGPGTRLTVT.

The chain carries TRBV6-5 and TRBJ1-5; D is unclear. Trimming left V 6 bases short and J 0 bases short, with 3 bases between. Germline loops: CDR1 MNHEY, CDR2 SVGAGI. The CDR3 runs to 12 residues. In DNA, the CDR3 is TGTGCCAGCAGGGCTAGCAATCAGCCCCAGCATTTT. It translates to CASRASNQPQHF.

Only one count was recorded for this clone. The CDR3 here is CASSQSPGYSNQPQHF. The CDR3 DNA reads TGTGCCAGCAGTCAATCCCCAGGTTATAGCAATCAGCCCCAGCATTTT. J is TRBJ1-5 and V is TRBV28; D ambiguous. V was trimmed by 5 bases and J by 0 bases, leaving 14 bases between them. The CDR3 covers 16 residues. Germline V lookup: CDR1 MDHEN, CDR2 SYDVKM.

The chain uses TRBV2 and TRBJ2-2, with 10 bases matching TRBD2. This CDR3 spans 16 amino acids. Germline assignment: CDR1 SNHLY and CDR2 FYNNEI. V dropped 6 bases and J dropped 1; count of bases not matched to a gene: 5. The CDR3 protein is CASSGVAGGNTGELFF. The CDR3 nucleotides read TGTGCCAGCAGCGGAGTAGCGGGAGGGAACACCGGGGAGCTGTTTTTT.

The chain carries TRBV2 and TRBJ2-5; the match to TRBD1 covers 8 bases. The ends lost 7 bases at V and 5 bases at J; junction bases unmatched: 9. The germline gives CDR1 SNHLY, CDR2 FYNNEI. This CDR3 is 14 amino acids long. CDR3 in amino acids: CASKPGQVVETQYF. The CDR3 region has the DNA TGTGCCAGCAAACCGGGACAGGTGGTGGAGACCCAGTACTTC. The whole variable domain, filled in from reference TRBV2 and TRBJ2-5, reads EPEVTQTPSHQVTQMGQEVILRCVPISNHLYFYWYRQILGQKVEFLVSFYNNEISEKSEIFDDQFSVERPDGSNFTLKIRSTKLEDSAMYFCASKPGQVVETQYFGPGTRLLVL.

The chain links TRBV19 to TRBJ1-2, with D possibly being TRBD1 (6 bases). The CDR3 is made up of 17 amino acids. Trimming cost V 3 bases and J 4 bases, with 21 bases left between them. Germline values: CDR1 LNHDA, CDR2 SQIVND (reference sequence). CDR3 protein: CASSMGDRSRTVYGYTF. CDR3 nucleotides: TGTGCCAGTAGTATGGGGGACCGTTCTAGGACAGTCTATGGCTACACCTTC.

The chain links TRBV2 to TRBJ2-7; D possibly corresponds to TRBD2 (6 bases). CDR3 length: 17 amino acids. Germline V gene lookup returns CDR1 SNHLY and CDR2 FYNNEI. V lost 2 bases and J lost 4, with 21 bases in between. This CDR3 reads CASSERRGRTPRYEQYF. CDR3 DNA: TGTGCCAGCAGTGAACGGAGGGGCAGAACCCCAAGGTACGAGCAGTACTTC.

The chain recombines TRBV15 with TRBJ2-3; tentative D call: TRBD2 (5 bases). This CDR3 spans 17 amino acids. Looked up from germline, CDR1 is LNHNV and CDR2 is YYDKDF (reference sequence). The germline V and J ends were trimmed by 0 bases and 1 base, with 14 bases remaining between them. For the CDR3, the DNA is TGTGCCACCAGCAGAGACTTACTAGGTGCAGGCACAGATACGCAGTATTTT. Its protein is CATSRDLLGAGTDTQYF.

This chain uses TRBV18 with TRBJ2-7; the D gene is possibly TRBD2 (6 bases). The ends were cut back, 4 bases at V and 3 bases at J, with 19 bases in the middle. CDR3 length equals 16 residues. The germline gives CDR1 KGHSH, CDR2 LQKENI. The CDR3 sequence: CASSLIPGDLLYEQYF. The CDR3 bases are TGTGCCAGCTCACTTATACCGGGGGACCTGCTCTACGAGCAGTACTTC.

The chain is built from TRBV7-8 and TRBJ2-2; unclear D gene. This CDR3 is built from 12 residues. Germline CDR1 is SGHVS and CDR2 is FQNEAQ. Trimming took 6 bases from V and 5 from J, leaving 7 bases between them. CDR3 amino acids: CASRPDTGELFF. The CDR3, as DNA: TGTGCCAGCAGGCCAGATACCGGGGAGCTGTTTTTT.

This chain joins TRBV29-1 and TRBJ2-3; 10 positions agree with TRBD2. V lost 5 bases, J lost 6 bases, and 5 bases stayed unmatched. The germline V gene has CDR1 SQVTM and CDR2 ANQGSEA. The CDR3 length is 13 residues. The CDR3 coding sequence is TGCAGCGTTCGTGTTAGCGGGAGGGATACGCAGTATTTT. Its protein is CSVRVSGRDTQYF.

The chain carries TRBV6-5 and TRBJ1-1; no reliable D call. This CDR3 has 13 amino acids. Germline CDR1 reads MNHEY; CDR2 reads SVGAGI. V was pared by 0 bases and J by 8 bases, with 10 bases between. The chain's CDR3 is CASSYSGHQEAFF. The CDR3 bases are TGTGCCAGCAGTTACTCGGGCCATCAGGAAGCTTTCTTT.

The chain joins TRBV2 to TRBJ2-1; tentatively, D is TRBD2 (5 bases). Looked up from germline, CDR1 is SNHLY and CDR2 is FYNNEI. V was cut by 2 bases and J by 9 bases, with 11 bases left in between. The CDR3 consists of 13 residues. In DNA form, the CDR3 reads TGTGCCAGCAGTGAACGCGGGCCGGCTGAGCAGTTCTTC. Encoded protein: CASSERGPAEQFF.

The chain links TRBV5-1 to TRBJ2-5; possibly TRBD2 for D (5 bases). This CDR3 contains 15 residues. Germline V CDR1 and CDR2: SGHRS, YFSETQ. Trimming took off 2 bases at V and 4 bases at J, with 15 bases between the two ends. The CDR3 nucleotides are TGCGCCAGCAGCTTACGGGGAAATGCAGGAGAGACCCAGTACTTC. Residues: CASSLRGNAGETQYF.

This chain connects TRBV27 to TRBJ1-2; D is uncertain. Trimming removed 7 bases at V and 5 bases at J, with 17 bases between. The CDR3 consists of 14 residues. Germline values: CDR1 MNHEY, CDR2 SMNVEV (reference sequence). The CDR3 protein is CASNNGRGLYGYTF. The CDR3 DNA reads as TGTGCCAGCAATAACGGGCGCGGGTTATATGGCTACACCTTC.

The genes are TRBV7-9 and TRBJ1-3; D not resolved. The V end lost 1 base, the J end lost 4 bases, and 17 bases lay between the germline ends. From germline, CDR1 is SEHNR and CDR2 FQNEAQ (reference sequence). The CDR3 consists of 17 residues. The CDR3 DNA sequence: TGTGCCAGCAGCTTAGAAGGTGGTTGGTCACAGGGAAACACCATATATTTT. It is translated as CASSLEGGWSQGNTIYF.

This chain uses TRBV5-6 with TRBJ1-5; D not resolved. Trimming shortened V by 6 bases and J by 2 bases, and 12 bases separated the two germline ends. Germline V gene data show CDR1 as SGHDT and CDR2 as YYEEEE. This CDR3 comprises 14 residues. The CDR3: CASTLRGGNQPQHF. The CDR3 nucleotides are TGTGCCAGCACCCTCCGGGGTGGCAATCAGCCCCAGCATTTT.

The gene calls are TRBV19 and TRBJ2-3; TRBD2 matches 12 bases. Trimming removed 3 bases from V and 4 bases from J; junction bases left unmatched: 2. The CDR3 extends over 15 amino acids. Germline V CDR1 and CDR2: LNHDA, SQIVND (reference sequence). The CDR3 sequence is CASSISSGRADTQYF. The CDR3 DNA reads as TGTGCCAGTAGTATCTCTAGCGGGAGGGCAGATACGCAGTATTTT.

The chain links TRBV29-1 to TRBJ1-1; 7 positions agree with TRBD1. Per germline, CDR1 SQVTM and CDR2 ANQGSEA. The CDR3 extends over 14 amino acids. V lost 6 bases and J lost 1; bases outside the gene matches: 8. The CDR3 DNA is TGCAGCGTCGAGGAGGGGGCCCAGAACACTGAAGCTTTCTTT. This gives the protein CSVEEGAQNTEAFF.